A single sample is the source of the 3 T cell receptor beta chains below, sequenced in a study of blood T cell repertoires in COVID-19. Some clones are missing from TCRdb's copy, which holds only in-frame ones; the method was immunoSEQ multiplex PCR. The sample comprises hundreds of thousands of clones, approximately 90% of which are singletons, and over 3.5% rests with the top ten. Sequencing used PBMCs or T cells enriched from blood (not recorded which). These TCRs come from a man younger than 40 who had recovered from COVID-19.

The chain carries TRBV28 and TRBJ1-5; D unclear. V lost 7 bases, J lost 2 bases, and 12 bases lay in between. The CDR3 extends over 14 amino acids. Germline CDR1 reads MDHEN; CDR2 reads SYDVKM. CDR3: CASTRLYGNQPQHF. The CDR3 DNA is TGTGCCAGCACCCGGTTGTATGGCAATCAGCCCCAGCATTTT.

CDR3 DNA sequence: TGTGCCAGCAGCCCCCGACAGGGCTATGGCTACACCTTC. It yields the protein CASSPRQGYGYTF. This chain uses TRBV11-3 with TRBJ1-2; 7 nucleotides align to TRBD1. Germline trimming cut 5 bases from V and 4 bases from J; bases unmatched to any gene: 4. CDR3 size: 13 residues. CDR1 and CDR2 (germline): SGHNT, YENEEA.

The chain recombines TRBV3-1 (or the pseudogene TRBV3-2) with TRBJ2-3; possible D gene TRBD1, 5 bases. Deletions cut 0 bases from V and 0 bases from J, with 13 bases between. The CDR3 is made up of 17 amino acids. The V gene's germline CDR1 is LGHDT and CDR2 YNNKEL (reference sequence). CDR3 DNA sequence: TGTGCCAGCAGCCAAGAGGGGCAGGGCCCTAGCACAGATACGCAGTATTTT. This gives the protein CASSQEGQGPSTDTQYF.